This T cell receptor beta chain was recorded in a study of spatial heterogeneity in lung cancer. Time point specified: sample taken at primary tumor resection. Researchers sequenced whole RNA taken from tumor, nontumor lung or frozen PBMC without sorting. A unique molecular identifier was attached to every TCR cDNA molecule. TCRdb re-called the 5' RACE reads through MiXCR, storing one row per CDR3 protein. The repertoire has around 60,000 distinct CDR3 sequences, 7.5% to 8.5% of them found once; the top ten carry less than 15%. With 3 bases removed from V and 2 bases from J, the gap between germline ends came to 20 bases. This CDR3 has 17 amino acids. Germline-derived CDR1 and CDR2 are LGHDT and YNNKEL (reference sequence).

This chain connects TRBV3-1 to TRBJ2-7, with TRBD1 as a possible D gene (5 bases). Sample: PBMCs, taken at surgery. This clonotype was obtained from a female donor with early-stage non-small cell lung cancer. The CDR3: CASSHRAGPHIPYEQYF. The CDR3 nucleotides are TGTGCCAGCAGCCACCGGGCAGGGCCGCACATTCCCTACGAGCAGTACTTC.